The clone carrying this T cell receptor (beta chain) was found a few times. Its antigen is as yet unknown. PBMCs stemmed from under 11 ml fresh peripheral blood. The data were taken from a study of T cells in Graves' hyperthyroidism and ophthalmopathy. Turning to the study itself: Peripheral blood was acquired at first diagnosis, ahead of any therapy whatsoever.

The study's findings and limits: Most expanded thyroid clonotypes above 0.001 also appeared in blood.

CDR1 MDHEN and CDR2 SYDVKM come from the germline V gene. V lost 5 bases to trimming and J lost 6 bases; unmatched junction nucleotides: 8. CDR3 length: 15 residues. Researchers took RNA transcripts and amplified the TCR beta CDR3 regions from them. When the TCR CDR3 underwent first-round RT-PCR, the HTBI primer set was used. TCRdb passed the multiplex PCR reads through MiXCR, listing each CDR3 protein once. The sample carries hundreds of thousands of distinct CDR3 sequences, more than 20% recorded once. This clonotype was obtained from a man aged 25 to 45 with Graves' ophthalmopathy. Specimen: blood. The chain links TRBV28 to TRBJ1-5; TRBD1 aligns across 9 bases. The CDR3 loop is CASSLGTGLVQPQHF. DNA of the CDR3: TGTGCCAGCAGTCTCGGGACAGGGTTAGTTCAGCCCCAGCATTTT.